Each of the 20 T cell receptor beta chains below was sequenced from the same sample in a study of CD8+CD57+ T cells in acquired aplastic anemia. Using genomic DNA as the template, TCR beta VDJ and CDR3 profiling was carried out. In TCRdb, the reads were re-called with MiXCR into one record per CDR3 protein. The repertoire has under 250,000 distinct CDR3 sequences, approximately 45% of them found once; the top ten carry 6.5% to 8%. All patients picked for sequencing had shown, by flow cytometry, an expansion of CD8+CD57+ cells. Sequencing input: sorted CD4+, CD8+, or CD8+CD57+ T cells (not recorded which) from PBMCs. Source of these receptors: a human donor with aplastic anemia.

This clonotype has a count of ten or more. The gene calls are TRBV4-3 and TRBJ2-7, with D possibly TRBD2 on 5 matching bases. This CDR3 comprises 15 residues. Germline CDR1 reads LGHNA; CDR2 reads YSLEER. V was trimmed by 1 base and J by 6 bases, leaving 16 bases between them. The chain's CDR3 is CASSQAPFLAAEQYF. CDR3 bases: TGCGCCAGCAGCCAAGCTCCATTCCTAGCAGCCGAGCAGTACTTC.

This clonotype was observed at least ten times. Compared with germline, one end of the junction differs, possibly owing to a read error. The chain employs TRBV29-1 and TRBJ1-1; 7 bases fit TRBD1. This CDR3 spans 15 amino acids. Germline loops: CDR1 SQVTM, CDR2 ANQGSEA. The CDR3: CSVEGNRGVNTEAFF. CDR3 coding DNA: TGCAGCGTGGAAGGAAACAGGGGAGTGAACACTGAAGCTTTCTTT.

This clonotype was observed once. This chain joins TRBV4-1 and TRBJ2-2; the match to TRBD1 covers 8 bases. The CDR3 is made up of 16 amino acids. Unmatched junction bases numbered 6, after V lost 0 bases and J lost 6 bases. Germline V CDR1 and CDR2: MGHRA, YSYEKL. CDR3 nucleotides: TGCGCCAGCAGCCAAGATGCCGGACAGGGTTCCGGGGAGCTGTTTTTT. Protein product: CASSQDAGQGSGELFF.

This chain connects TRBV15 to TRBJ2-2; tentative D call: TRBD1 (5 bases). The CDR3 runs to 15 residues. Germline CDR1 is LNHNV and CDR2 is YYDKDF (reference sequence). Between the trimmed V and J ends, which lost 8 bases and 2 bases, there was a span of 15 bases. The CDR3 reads CATARVRTNTGELFF. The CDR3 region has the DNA TGTGCCACCGCTAGGGTCCGGACAAACACCGGGGAGCTGTTTTTT.

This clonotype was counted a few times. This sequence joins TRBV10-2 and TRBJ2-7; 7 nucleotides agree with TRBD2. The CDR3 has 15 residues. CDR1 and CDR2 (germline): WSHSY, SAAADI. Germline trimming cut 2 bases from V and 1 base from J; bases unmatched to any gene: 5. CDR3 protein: CASSEPSGASYEQYF. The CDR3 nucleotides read TGCGCCAGCAGTGAGCCTAGCGGAGCTTCCTACGAGCAGTACTTC.

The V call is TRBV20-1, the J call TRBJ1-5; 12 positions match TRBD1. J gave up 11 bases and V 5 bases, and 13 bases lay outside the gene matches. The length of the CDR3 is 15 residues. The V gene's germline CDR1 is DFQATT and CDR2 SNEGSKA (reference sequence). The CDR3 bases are TGCAGTGCTCTGGGACAGGGGGCCGGTTCCGGGTCCCAGCATTTT. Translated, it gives CSALGQGAGSGSQHF.

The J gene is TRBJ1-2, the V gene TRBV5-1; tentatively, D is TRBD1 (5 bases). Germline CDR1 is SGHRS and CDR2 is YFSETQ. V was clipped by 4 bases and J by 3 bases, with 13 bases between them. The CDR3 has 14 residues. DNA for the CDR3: TGCGCCAGCAGCCCGGGACCCGGGGACTATGGCTACACCTTC. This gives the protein CASSPGPGDYGYTF.

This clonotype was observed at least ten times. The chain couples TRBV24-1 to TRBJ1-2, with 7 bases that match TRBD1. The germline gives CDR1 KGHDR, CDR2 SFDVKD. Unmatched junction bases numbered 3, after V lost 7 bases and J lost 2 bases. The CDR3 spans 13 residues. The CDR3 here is CATRGTDNYGYTF. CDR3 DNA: TGTGCCACCAGAGGGACAGACAACTATGGCTACACCTTC.

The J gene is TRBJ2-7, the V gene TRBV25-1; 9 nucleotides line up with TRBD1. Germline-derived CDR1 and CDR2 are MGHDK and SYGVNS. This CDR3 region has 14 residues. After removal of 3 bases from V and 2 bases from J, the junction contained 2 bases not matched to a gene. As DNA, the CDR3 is TGTGCCAGCAGTGATACAGGGGGCCCCTACGAGCAGTACTTC. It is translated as CASSDTGGPYEQYF.

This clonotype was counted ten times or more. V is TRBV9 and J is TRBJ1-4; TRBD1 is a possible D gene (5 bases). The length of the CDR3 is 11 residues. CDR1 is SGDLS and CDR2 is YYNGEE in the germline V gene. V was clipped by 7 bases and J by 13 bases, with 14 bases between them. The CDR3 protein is CASGGEGRLFF. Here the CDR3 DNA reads TGTGCCAGCGGGGGGGAGGGCAGACTGTTTTTT.

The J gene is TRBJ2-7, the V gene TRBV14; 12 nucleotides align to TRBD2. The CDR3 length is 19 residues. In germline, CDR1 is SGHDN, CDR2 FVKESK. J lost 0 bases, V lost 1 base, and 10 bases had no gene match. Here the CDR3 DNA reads TGTGCCAGCAGCCAAGGATTCTCCGGACTAGCGGGGTTCTCCTACGAGCAGTACTTC. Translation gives CASSQGFSGLAGFSYEQYF. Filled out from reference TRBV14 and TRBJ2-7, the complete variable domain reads EAGVTQFPSHSVIEKGQTVTLRCDPISGHDNLYWYRRVMGKEIKFLLHFVKESKQDESGMPNNRFLAERTGGTYSTLKVQPAELEDSGVYFCASSQGFSGLAGFSYEQYFGPGTRLTVT.

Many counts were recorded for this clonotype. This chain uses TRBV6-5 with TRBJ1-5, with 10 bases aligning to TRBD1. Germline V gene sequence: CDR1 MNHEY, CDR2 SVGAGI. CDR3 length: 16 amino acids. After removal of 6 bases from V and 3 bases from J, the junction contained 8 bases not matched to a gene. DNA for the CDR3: TGTGCCAGCAGCCCAACCGGGACAGGGGTCAATCAGCCCCAGCATTTT. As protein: CASSPTGTGVNQPQHF.

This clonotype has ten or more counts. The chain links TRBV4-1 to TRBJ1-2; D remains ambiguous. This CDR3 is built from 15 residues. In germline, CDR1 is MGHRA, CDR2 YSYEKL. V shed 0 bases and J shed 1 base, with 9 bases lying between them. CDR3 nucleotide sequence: TGCGCCAGCAGCCAAGAATCGAAGGTTAACTATGGCTACACCTTC. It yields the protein CASSQESKVNYGYTF.

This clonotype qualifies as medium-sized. The chain's CDR3 is CSARDTGDHSPLHF. Here the CDR3 DNA reads TGCAGTGCTAGAGATACAGGGGATCATTCACCCCTCCACTTT. The chain combines TRBV20-1 with TRBJ1-6; 7 nucleotides match TRBD1. The ends lost 0 bases at V and 8 bases at J; junction bases unmatched: 4. CDR3 length equals 14 residues. Germline CDR1 reads DFQATT; CDR2 reads SNEGSKA (reference sequence).

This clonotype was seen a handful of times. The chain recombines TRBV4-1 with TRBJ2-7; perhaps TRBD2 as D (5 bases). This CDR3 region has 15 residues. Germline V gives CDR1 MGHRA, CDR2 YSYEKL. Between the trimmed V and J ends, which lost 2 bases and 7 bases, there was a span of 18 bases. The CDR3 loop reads CASSQTVEREREQYF. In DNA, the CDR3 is TGCGCCAGCAGCCAAACTGTGGAAAGGGAGAGGGAGCAGTACTTC.

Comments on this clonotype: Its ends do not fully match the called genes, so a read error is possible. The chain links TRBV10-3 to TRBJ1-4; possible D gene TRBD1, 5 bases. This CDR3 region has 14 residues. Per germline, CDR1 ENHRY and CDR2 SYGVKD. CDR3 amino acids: CAISESRTNEKLFF. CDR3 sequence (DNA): TGTGCCATCAGCGAGTCTAGGACAAATGAAAAACTGTTTTTT.

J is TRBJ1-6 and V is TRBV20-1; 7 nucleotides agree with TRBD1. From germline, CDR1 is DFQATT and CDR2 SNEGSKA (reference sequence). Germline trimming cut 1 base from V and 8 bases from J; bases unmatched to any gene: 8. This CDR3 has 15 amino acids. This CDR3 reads CSARGARDSHSPLHF. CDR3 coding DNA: TGCAGTGCTAGAGGGGCACGGGACAGTCATTCACCCCTCCACTTT.

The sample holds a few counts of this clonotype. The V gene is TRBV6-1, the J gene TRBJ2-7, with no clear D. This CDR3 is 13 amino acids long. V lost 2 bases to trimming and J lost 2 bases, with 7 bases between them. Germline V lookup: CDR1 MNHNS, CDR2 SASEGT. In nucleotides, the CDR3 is TGTGCCAGCAGTGAATCGGAGACCTACGAGCAGTACTTC. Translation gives CASSESETYEQYF.

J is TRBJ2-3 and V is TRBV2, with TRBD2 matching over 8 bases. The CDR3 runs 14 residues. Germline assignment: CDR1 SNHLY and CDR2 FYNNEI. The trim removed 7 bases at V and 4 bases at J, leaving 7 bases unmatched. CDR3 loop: CASKPGLGADTQYF. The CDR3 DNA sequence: TGTGCCAGCAAACCGGGACTAGGGGCAGATACGCAGTATTTT.

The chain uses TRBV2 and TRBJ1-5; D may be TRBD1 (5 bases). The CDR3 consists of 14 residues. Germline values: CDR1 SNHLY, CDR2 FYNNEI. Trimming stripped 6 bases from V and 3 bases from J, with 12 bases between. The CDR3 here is CASRKTGNNQPQHF. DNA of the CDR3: TGTGCCAGCAGAAAAACAGGAAACAATCAGCCCCAGCATTTT.